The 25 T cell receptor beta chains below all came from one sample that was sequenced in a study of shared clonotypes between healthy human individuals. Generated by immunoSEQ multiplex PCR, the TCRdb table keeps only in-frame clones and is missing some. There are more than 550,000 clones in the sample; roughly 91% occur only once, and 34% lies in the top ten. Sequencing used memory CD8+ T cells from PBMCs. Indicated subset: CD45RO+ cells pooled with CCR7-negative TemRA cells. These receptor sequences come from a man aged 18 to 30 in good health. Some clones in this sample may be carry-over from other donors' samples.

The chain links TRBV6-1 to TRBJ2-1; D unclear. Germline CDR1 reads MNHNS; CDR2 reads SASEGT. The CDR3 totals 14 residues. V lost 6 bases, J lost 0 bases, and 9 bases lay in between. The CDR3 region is CASSVQSSYNEQFF. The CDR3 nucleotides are TGTGCCAGCAGCGTACAGAGCTCCTACAATGAGCAGTTCTTC.

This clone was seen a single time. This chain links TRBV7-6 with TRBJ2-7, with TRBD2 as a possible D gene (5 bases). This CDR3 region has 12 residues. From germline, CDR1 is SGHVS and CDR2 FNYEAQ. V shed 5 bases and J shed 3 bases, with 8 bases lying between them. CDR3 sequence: CASSPRGYEQYF. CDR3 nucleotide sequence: TGTGCCAGCAGCCCCCGGGGCTACGAGCAGTACTTC.

The CDR3 sequence: CASSLTRAAADTQYF. Written as DNA, the CDR3 is TGTGCCAGCAGCTTAACCCGGGCTGCAGCAGATACGCAGTATTTT. The chain combines TRBV7-4 with TRBJ2-3, with D unclear. CDR1 SGHVT and CDR2 SQSDAQ come from the germline V gene. This CDR3 is 15 amino acids long. The germline V and J ends were trimmed by 2 bases and 4 bases, with 13 bases remaining between them.

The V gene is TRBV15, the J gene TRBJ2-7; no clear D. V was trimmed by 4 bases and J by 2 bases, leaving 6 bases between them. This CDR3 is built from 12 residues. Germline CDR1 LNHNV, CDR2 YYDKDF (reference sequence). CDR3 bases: TGTGCCACCAGCACCTTACCCTACGAGCAGTACTTC. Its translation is CATSTLPYEQYF.

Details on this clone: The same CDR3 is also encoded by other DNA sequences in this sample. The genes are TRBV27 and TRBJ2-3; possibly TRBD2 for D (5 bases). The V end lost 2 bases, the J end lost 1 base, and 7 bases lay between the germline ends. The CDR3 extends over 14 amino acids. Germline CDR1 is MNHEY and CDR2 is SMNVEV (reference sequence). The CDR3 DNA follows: TGTGCCAGCAGTTTAATCGGGGGCACAGATACGCAGTATTTT. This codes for CASSLIGGTDTQYF.

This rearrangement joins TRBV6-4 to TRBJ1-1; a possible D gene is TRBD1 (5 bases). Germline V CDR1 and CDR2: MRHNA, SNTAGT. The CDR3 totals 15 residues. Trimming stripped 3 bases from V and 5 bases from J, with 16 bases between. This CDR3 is CASSEVAGINTEAFF. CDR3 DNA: TGTGCCAGCAGTGAAGTGGCAGGGATAAATACTGAAGCTTTCTTT.

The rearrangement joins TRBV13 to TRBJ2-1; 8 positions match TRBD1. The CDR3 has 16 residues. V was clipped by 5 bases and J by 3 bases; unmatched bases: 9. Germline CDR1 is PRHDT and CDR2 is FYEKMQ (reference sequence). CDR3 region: CASSPPRGQVYNEQFF. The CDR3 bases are TGTGCCAGCAGCCCTCCTCGGGGACAGGTCTACAATGAGCAGTTCTTC.

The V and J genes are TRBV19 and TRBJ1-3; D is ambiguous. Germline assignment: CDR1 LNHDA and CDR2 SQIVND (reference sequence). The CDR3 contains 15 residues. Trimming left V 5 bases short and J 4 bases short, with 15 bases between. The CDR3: CASSSRPAGGNTIYF. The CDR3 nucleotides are TGTGCCAGTAGTTCCCGACCGGCGGGGGGAAACACCATATATTTT. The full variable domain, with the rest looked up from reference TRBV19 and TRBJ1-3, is DGGITQSPKYLFRKEGQNVTLSCEQNLNHDAMYWYRQDPGQGLRLIYYSQIVNDFQKGDIAEGYSVSREKKESFPLTVTSAQKNPTAFYLCASSSRPAGGNTIYFGEGSWLTVV.

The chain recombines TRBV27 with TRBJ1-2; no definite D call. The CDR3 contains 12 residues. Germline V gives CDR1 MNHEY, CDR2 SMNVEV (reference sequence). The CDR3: CASYQAPNVYTF. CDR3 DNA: TGTGCGAGCTACCAGGCCCCTAATGTCTACACCTTC.

The CDR3 bases are TGTGCCAGCAGTCCCGAACGGGGCAGCTACGAGCAGTACTTC. Amino acids: CASSPERGSYEQYF. The genes are TRBV28 and TRBJ2-7, with D perhaps being TRBD1 or TRBD2 (5 bases each). V was pared by 5 bases and J by 3 bases, with 14 bases between. The CDR3 runs 14 residues. The germline gives CDR1 MDHEN, CDR2 SYDVKM.

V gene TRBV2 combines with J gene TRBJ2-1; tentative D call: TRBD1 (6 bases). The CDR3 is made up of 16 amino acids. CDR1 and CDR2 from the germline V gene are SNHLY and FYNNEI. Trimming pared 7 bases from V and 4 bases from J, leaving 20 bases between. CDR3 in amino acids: CASNLRFGQLYNEQFF. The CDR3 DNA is TGTGCCAGCAACCTACGGTTTGGACAGTTATACAATGAGCAGTTCTTC.

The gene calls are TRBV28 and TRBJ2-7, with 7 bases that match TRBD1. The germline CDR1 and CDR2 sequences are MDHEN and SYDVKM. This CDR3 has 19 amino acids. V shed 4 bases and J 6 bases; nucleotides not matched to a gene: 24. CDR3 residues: CASSSLRYRDRASGLEQYF. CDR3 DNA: TGTGCCAGCAGTTCCCTCCGGTACCGGGACAGAGCCTCCGGTCTCGAGCAGTACTTC.

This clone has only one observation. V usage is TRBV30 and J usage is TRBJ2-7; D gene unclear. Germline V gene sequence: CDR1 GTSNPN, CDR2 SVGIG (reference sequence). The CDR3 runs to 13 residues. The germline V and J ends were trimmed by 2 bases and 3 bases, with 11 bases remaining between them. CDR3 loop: CAWSPPGNYEQYF. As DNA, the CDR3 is TGTGCCTGGAGTCCCCCCGGCAACTACGAGCAGTACTTC.

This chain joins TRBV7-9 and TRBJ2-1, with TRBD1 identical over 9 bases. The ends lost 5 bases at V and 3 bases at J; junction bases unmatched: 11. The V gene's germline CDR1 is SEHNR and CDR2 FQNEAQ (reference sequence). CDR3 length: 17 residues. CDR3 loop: CASSTRPGQGNYNEQFF. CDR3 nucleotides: TGTGCCAGCAGCACCCGGCCCGGACAGGGGAACTACAATGAGCAGTTCTTC.

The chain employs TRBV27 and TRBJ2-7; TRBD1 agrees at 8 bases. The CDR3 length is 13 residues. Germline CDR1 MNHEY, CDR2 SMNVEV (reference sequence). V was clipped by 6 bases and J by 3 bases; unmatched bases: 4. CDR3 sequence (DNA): TGTGCCAGCAGCGACGGACAGGGCTACGAGCAGTACTTC. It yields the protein CASSDGQGYEQYF.

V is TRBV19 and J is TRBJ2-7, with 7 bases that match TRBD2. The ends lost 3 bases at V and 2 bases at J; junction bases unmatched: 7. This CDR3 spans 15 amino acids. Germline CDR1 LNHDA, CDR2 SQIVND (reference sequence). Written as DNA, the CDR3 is TGTGCCAGTAGTATGGGTAGCGGGCCCCCCTACGAGCAGTACTTC. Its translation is CASSMGSGPPYEQYF.

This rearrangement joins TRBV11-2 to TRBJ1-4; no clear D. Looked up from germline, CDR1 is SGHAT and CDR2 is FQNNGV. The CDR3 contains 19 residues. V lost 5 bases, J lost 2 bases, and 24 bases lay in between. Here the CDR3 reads CASSRTGNEAGWTNEKLFF. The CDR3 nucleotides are TGTGCCAGCAGCCGCACCGGGAACGAGGCGGGGTGGACTAATGAAAAACTGTTTTTT.

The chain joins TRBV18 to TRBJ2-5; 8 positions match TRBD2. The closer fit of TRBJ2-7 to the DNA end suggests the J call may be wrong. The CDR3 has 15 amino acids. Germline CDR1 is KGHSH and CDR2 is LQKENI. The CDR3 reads CASSPDWTSIHEQYF. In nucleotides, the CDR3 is TGTGCCAGCTCACCGGATTGGACTAGCATCCACGAGCAGTACTTC.

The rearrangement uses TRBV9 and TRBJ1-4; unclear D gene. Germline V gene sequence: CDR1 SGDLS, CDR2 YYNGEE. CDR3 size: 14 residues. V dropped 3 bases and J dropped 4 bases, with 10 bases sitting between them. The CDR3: CASSGGGDNEKLFF. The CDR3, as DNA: TGTGCCAGCAGCGGGGGAGGTGATAATGAAAAACTGTTTTTT.

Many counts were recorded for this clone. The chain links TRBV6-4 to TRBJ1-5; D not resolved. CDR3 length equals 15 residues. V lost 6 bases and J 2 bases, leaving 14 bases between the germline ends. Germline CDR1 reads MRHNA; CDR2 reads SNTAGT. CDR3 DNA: TGTGCCAGCAGGAGAAGGGTAAGTGGCAATCAGCCCCAGCATTTT. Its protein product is CASRRRVSGNQPQHF.

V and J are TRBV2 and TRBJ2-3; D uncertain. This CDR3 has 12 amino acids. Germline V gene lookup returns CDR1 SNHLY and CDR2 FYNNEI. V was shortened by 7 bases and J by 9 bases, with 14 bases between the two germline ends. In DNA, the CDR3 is TGTGCCAGCAATCGACGAGAAGTAACGCAGTATTTT. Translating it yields CASNRREVTQYF.

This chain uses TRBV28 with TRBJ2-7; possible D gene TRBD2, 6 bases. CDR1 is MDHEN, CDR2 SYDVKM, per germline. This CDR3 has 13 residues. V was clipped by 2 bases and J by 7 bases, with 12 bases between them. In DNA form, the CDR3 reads TGTGCCAGCAGTTTACCGGAGGGTCGGGAGCAGTACTTC. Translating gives CASSLPEGREQYF.

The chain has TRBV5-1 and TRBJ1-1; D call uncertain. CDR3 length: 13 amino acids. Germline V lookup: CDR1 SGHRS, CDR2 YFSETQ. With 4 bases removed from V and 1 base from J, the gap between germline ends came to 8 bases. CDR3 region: CASSLTENTEAFF. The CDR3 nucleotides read TGCGCCAGCAGCCTTACAGAGAACACTGAAGCTTTCTTT.

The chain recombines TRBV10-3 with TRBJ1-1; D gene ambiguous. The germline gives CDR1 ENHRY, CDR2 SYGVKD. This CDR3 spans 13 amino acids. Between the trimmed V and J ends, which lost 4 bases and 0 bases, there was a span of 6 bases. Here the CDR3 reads CAISATVNTEAFF. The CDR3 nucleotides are TGTGCCATCAGTGCAACCGTGAACACTGAAGCTTTCTTT.

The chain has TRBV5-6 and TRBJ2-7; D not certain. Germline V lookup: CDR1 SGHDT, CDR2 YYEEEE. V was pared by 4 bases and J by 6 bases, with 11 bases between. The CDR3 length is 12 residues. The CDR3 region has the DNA TGTGCCAGCAGCCTAGGGAACCGCGAGCAGTACTTC. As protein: CASSLGNREQYF.